Each of the 16 T cell receptor beta chains below was sequenced from the same sample in a study of T cell responses to AZD1222 COVID-19 vaccine. This table comes from immunoSEQ multiplex PCR, and its TCRdb copy is limited to in-frame clones, with some not included. The table records approximately 140,000 clones, about 90% of them present only once. The material was peripheral blood, obtained on day 0 of AZD1222 vaccination. The origin of the receptors is an adult in good health.

This chain joins TRBV27 and TRBJ1-5, with D perhaps TRBD1 (5 bases). The V gene's germline CDR1 is MNHEY and CDR2 SMNVEV (reference sequence). V lost 3 bases and J 1 base, leaving 10 bases between the germline ends. The CDR3 runs to 15 residues. The CDR3 coding sequence is TGTGCCAGCAGTTTCAAGTCAGGGAGCAATCAGCCCCAGCATTTT. It specifies CASSFKSGSNQPQHF.

This clone was picked up one time. V usage is TRBV28 and J usage is TRBJ2-5; TRBD1 might be the D (6 bases). V lost 8 bases to trimming and J lost 5 bases, with 24 bases between them. The germline gives CDR1 MDHEN, CDR2 SYDVKM. The CDR3 is 16 residues long. The CDR3 sequence is CASLPGYRALWETQYF. CDR3 nucleotide sequence: TGTGCCAGCCTTCCGGGCTACAGGGCCCTATGGGAGACCCAGTACTTC.

The chain carries TRBV6-2 or TRBV6-3 and TRBJ1-5, with D perhaps TRBD1 (6 bases). The V end lost 2 bases, the J end lost 2 bases, and 10 bases lay between the germline ends. Germline V gene data show CDR1 as MNHEY and CDR2 as SVGEGT. The CDR3 runs to 15 residues. DNA for the CDR3: TGTGCCAGCAGTTACGGGGGCCTCGGCAATCAGCCCCAGCATTTT. Its protein product is CASSYGGLGNQPQHF.

The chain couples TRBV5-4 to TRBJ1-1; the D gene is possibly TRBD1 (6 bases). Germline CDR1 reads SGHNT; CDR2 reads YYREEE (reference sequence). Trimming took 0 bases from V and 2 from J, leaving 11 bases between them. This CDR3 region has 15 residues. CDR3 bases: TGTGCCAGCAGCTTGGGGGGGCGGGTTAACACTGAAGCTTTCTTT. This translates into CASSLGGRVNTEAFF.

This clone was seen only once. The gene calls are TRBV9 and TRBJ1-1, with no clear D. CDR3 length: 17 residues. Trimming removed 0 bases at V and 2 bases at J, with 17 bases between. The germline V gene encodes CDR1 SGDLS and CDR2 YYNGEE. CDR3 protein: CASSVAPGVGLNTEAFF. For the CDR3, the DNA is TGTGCCAGCAGCGTAGCCCCGGGTGTCGGTCTAAACACTGAAGCTTTCTTT.

This clone was recorded only once. The chain is built from TRBV10-3 and TRBJ2-5; TRBD2 aligns across 7 bases. V was pared by 11 bases and J by 5 bases, with 8 bases of the junction left unmatched. The CDR3 sequence is 12 residues long. Germline loops: CDR1 ENHRY, CDR2 SYGVKD. This chain's CDR3 is CAPRKGGETQYF. CDR3 DNA sequence: TGTGCCCCACGGAAGGGAGGGGAGACCCAGTACTTC.

The J gene is TRBJ2-7, the V gene TRBV6-2 or TRBV6-3, with D maybe TRBD2 (5 bases). The CDR3 is 13 residues long. CDR1 MNHEY and CDR2 SVGEGT come from the germline V gene. Trimming shortened V by 2 bases and J by 3 bases, and 8 bases separated the two germline ends. The CDR3 sequence: CASSYVANYEQYF. In nucleotides, the CDR3 is TGTGCCAGCAGTTACGTAGCGAACTACGAGCAGTACTTC.

V usage is TRBV9 and J usage is TRBJ1-1; no clear D. CDR3 length: 12 amino acids. The germline V gene encodes CDR1 SGDLS and CDR2 YYNGEE. V lost 9 bases, J lost 4 bases, and 13 bases lay in between. In nucleotides, the CDR3 is TGTGCCATCCCCACCGGGGTCACTGAAGCTTTCTTT. Its translation is CAIPTGVTEAFF. Full variable domain (rest looked up from reference TRBV9 and TRBJ1-1): DSGVTQTPKHLITATGQRVTLRCSPRSGDLSVYWYQQSLDQGLQFLIQYYNGEERAKGNILERFSAQQFPDLHSELNLSSLELGDSALYFCAIPTGVTEAFFGQGTRLTVV.

V is TRBV15 and J is TRBJ2-3; 13 bases match TRBD2. Trimming removed 3 bases from V and 8 bases from J; junction bases left unmatched: 8. The V gene's germline CDR1 is LNHNV and CDR2 YYDKDF (reference sequence). The CDR3 is made up of 16 amino acids. CDR3 region: CATSRGTSGNVVTQYF. For the CDR3, the DNA is TGTGCCACCAGCAGGGGGACTAGCGGGAACGTGGTTACGCAGTATTTT.

This chain joins TRBV5-1 and TRBJ1-2, with unresolved D. The germline V and J ends were trimmed by 0 bases and 4 bases, with 1 base remaining between them. Germline CDR1 SGHRS, CDR2 YFSETQ. The CDR3 consists of 11 residues. The CDR3 loop is CASSLGYGYTF. The CDR3 DNA reads as TGCGCCAGCAGCTTGGGCTATGGCTACACCTTC.

This clone was seen only once. The chain carries TRBV29-1 and TRBJ1-2, with no clear D. Trimming removed 4 bases from V and 3 bases from J, with 12 bases in between. The CDR3 contains 13 residues. Germline CDR1 SQVTM, CDR2 ANQGSEA. The CDR3 region is CSVGPGGYYGYTF. The CDR3 DNA is TGCAGCGTTGGGCCCGGAGGATACTATGGCTACACCTTC.

This clone was recorded only once. The CDR3 protein is CASSQALADLVYNEQFF. CDR3 nucleotide sequence: TGTGCCAGCAGCCAGGCTTTAGCGGACCTCGTCTACAATGAGCAGTTCTTC. The chain joins TRBV13 to TRBJ2-1, with D perhaps TRBD2 (6 bases). V lost 5 bases to trimming and J lost 3 bases, with 20 bases between them. The germline V gene has CDR1 PRHDT and CDR2 FYEKMQ (reference sequence). The CDR3 totals 17 residues.

This clone has only a few counts. V usage is TRBV13 and J usage is TRBJ1-2, with TRBD1 matching over 7 bases. CDR1 and CDR2 (germline): PRHDT, FYEKMQ (reference sequence). The CDR3 extends over 13 amino acids. Trimming removed 6 bases from V and 7 bases from J; junction bases left unmatched: 8. The CDR3 reads CASREDRRGGYTF. The CDR3 coding sequence is TGTGCCAGCAGAGAGGACAGGAGGGGTGGCTACACCTTC.

This rearrangement joins TRBV30 to TRBJ1-1; no reliable D call. Trimming pared 1 base from V and 8 bases from J, leaving 11 bases between. The CDR3 has 12 amino acids. Per germline, CDR1 GTSNPN and CDR2 SVGIG (reference sequence). CDR3 sequence reads: CAWSAPGTEAFF. The CDR3 DNA follows: TGTGCCTGGAGTGCCCCGGGAACCGAAGCTTTCTTT.

The J gene is TRBJ2-7, the V gene TRBV6-5, with TRBD2 matching 8 bases. Germline V gene lookup returns CDR1 MNHEY and CDR2 SVGAGI. This CDR3 has 14 residues. Germline trimming cut 6 bases from V and 1 base from J; bases unmatched to any gene: 5. CDR3 DNA: TGTGCCAGCAGCGAGCGGGAGATGTCCTACGAGCAGTACTTC. Its translation: CASSEREMSYEQYF.

The chain uses TRBV13 and TRBJ2-7; TRBD1 matches at 7 bases. The junction had 7 bases not matched to a gene; V was cut back by 5 bases and J by 0 bases. Germline V gives CDR1 PRHDT, CDR2 FYEKMQ (reference sequence). The CDR3 runs to 15 residues. The CDR3 DNA reads TGTGCCAGCAGCGAAAGGGGGACAGTCTCCTACGAGCAGTACTTC. Translation: CASSERGTVSYEQYF. The full variable domain, with the rest looked up from reference TRBV13 and TRBJ2-7, is AAGVIQSPRHLIKEKRETATLKCYPIPRHDTVYWYQQGPGQDPQFLISFYEKMQSDKGSIPDRFSAQQFSDYHSELNMSSLELGDSALYFCASSERGTVSYEQYFGPGTRLTVT.